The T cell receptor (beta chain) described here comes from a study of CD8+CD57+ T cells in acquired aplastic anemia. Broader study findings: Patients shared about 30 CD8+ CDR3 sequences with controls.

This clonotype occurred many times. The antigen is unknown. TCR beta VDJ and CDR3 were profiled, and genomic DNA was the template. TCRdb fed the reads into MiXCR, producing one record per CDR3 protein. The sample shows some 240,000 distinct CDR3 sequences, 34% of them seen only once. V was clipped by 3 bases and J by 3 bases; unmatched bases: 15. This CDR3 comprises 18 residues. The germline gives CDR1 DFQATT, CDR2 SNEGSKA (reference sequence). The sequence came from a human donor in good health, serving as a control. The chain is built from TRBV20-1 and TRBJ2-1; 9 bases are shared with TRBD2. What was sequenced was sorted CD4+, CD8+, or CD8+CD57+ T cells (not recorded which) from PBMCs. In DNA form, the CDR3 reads TGCAGTGCTAGGACTAGCGGCCTAACCAAGATATTCTACAATGAGCAGTTCTTC. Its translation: CSARTSGLTKIFYNEQFF.